Detailed here is one TCR beta chain. Antigen: not known. The data belong to a study of vaccination and CD4 T cells after COVID-19. Findings of the study overall: Convalescent patients had 304 of 307 vaccine-specific clones showing spike mono-reactivity.

As to treatment: approximately 9-day PBMC culture with coronavirus spike peptide pools or control peptides (ViraFEST assay). Via ViraFEST, peptide pools expanded antigen-specific T cells before TCR sequencing. This CDR3 comprises 15 residues. J gave up 4 bases and V 5 bases, and 11 bases lay outside the gene matches. Germline assignment: CDR1 LNHNV and CDR2 YYDKDF (reference sequence). Sequencing of the DNA from cultured CD4+ T cells was carried out with the Oncomine TCR Beta short-read assay. From CD4+ T cells that had been cultured, genomic DNA was extracted. TCRdb redid the calling of the PCR reads with MiXCR, one entry per CDR3 protein. Of under 30,000 distinct CDR3 sequences listed, about 46% are singletons.

This TCR was sampled from a human donor who had recovered from COVID-19. What was sequenced was CD4+ T cells from blood, cultured in vitro. This chain joins TRBV15 and TRBJ2-7; TRBD1 agrees at 7 bases. CDR3 nucleotides: TGTGCCACCAGCCTGGACCGGGACAGATTTTACGAGCAGTACTTC. Protein product: CATSLDRDRFYEQYF.